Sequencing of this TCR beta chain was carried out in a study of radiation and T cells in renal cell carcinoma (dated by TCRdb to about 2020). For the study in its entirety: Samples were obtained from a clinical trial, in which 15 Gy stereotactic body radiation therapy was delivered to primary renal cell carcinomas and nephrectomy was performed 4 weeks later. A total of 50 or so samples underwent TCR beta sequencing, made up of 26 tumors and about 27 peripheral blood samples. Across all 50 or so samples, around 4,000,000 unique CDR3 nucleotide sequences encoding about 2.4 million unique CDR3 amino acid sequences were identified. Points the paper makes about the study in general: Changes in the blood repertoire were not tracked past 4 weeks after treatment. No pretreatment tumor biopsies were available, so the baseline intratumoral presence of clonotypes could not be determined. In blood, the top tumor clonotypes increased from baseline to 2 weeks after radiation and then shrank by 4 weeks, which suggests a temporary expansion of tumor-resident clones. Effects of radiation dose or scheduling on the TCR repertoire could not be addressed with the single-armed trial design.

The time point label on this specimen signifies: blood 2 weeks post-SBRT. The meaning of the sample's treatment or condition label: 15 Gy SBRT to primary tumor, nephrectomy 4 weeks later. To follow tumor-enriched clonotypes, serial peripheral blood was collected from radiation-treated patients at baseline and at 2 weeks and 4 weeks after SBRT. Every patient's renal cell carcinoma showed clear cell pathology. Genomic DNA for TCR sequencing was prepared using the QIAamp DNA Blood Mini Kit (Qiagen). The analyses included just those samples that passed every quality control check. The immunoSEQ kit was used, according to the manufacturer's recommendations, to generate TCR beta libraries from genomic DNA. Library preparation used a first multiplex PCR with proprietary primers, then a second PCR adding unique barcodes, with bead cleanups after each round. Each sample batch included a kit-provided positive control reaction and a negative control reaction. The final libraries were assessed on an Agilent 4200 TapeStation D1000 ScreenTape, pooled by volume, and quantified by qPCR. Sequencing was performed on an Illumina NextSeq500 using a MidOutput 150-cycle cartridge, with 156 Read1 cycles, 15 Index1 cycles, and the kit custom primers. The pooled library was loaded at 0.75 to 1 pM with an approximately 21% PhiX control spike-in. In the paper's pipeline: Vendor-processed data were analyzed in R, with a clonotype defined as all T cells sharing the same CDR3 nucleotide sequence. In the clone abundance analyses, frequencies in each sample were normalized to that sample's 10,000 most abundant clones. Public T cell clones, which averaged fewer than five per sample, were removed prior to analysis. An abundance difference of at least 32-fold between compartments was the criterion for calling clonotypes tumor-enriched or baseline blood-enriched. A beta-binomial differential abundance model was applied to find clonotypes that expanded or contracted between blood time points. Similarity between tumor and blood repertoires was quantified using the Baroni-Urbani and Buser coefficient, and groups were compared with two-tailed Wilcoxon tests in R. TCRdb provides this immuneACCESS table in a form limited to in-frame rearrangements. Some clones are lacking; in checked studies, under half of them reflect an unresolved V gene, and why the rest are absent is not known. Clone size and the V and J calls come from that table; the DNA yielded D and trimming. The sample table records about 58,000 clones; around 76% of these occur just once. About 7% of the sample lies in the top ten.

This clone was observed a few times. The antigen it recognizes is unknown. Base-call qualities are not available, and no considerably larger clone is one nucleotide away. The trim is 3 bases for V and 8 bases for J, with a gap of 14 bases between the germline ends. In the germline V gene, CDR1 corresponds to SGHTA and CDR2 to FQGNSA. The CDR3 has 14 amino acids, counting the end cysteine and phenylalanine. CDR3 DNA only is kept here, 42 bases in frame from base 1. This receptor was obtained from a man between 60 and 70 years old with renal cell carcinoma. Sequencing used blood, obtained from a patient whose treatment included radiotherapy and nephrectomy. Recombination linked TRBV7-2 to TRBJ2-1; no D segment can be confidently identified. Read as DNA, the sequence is TGTGCCAGCAGCTTCGGTCGCCAACACGATGAGCAGTTCTTC. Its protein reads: CASSFGRQHDEQFF. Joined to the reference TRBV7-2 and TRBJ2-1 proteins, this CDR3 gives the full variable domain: GAGVSQSPSNKVTEKGKDVELRCDPISGHTALYWYRQSLGQGLEFLIYFQGNSAPDKSGLPSDRFSAERTGGSVSTLTIQRTQQEDSAVYLCASSFGRQHDEQFFGPGTRLTVL.